By frequency in the sample, the clone carrying this T cell receptor beta chain is medium-sized (0.01 to 0.1%). These data are taken from a study of blood T cell repertoires in COVID-19. Original methodology: Scientists estimated how many nucleated cells there were by amplifying reference gene primers. TCRdb's table, derived via immunoSEQ multiplex PCR, lists solely in-frame clones and lacks some. V and J calls and clone size come straight from that table; D and trimming were deduced from the DNA. This table has 210,000 or so clones, over 75% appearing once. This CDR3 comprises 15 residues. Trimming took 10 bases from V and 12 from J; bases not matched to a gene: 17. Germline values: CDR1 MNHEY, CDR2 SVGAGI.

This receptor was obtained from a man in his fifties with acute or convalescent COVID-19. The chain recombines TRBV6-5 with TRBJ1-6; 8 bases are a match to TRBD1. The sample comprised peripheral blood. The CDR3 DNA follows: TGTGCCACCCAGACCCCTCAGGGGGCAGCCTTACCCCTCCACTTT. Translating gives CATQTPQGAALPLHF.